These T cell receptor beta chains were read from a single sample in a study of T-cell memory formation after mild COVID-19. TCRdb processed the 5' RACE reads anew with MiXCR; each CDR3 protein has one entry. The sample carries about 260,000 distinct CDR3 sequences, around 15% recorded once. What was sequenced was PBMCs or a T cell subset sorted from them (not recorded which). The receptors were gathered from a man aged 18-30 years who had mild COVID-19 (a few samples of this study predate the infection). Cell type and time point are not known. Each CDR3 is given with its conserved first and last residue. D genes are given only for firm matches. Not all rows give a size; the values are once, few, many and, for expanded clones, a class.

>TRBJ2-5|TRBV3-1|TRBD2|few
CASSQGLAIGTQYF
TGTGCCAGCAGCCAGGGACTAGCTATCGGGACCCAGTACTTC
>TRBJ1-5|TRBV25-1|TRBD1|few
CASSENLGQGAPQHF
TGTGCCAGCAGTGAAAATTTGGGACAGGGAGCGCCCCAGCATTTT
>TRBJ1-6|TRBV6-5|NA|few
CASSYGAVDPSPLHF
TGTGCCAGCAGTTACGGGGCAGTAGACCCCTCACCCCTCCACTTT
>TRBJ1-5|TRBV20-1|NA|NA
CSGRIGTGQPQHF
TGCAGTGGTCGTATTGGGACGGGCCAGCCCCAGCATTTT
>TRBJ2-3|TRBV4-1|NA|NA
CASSLVASTQYF
TGCGCCAGCAGCCTTGTAGCCTCTACGCAGTATTTT
>TRBJ1-2|TRBV7-9|TRBD1|NA
CASSLVTQGDYTF
TGTGCCAGCAGCTTAGTAACTCAGGGGGACTACACCTTC
>TRBJ2-7|TRBV7-6|NA|many
CASSLSGTASYEQYF
TGTGCCAGCAGCTTATCCGGGACGGCGTCCTACGAGCAGTACTTC
>TRBJ2-2|TRBV5-1|NA|few
CASSLSGTSAGELFF
TGCGCCAGCAGCTTATCGGGGACGTCCGCCGGGGAGCTGTTTTTT
>TRBJ2-7|TRBV5-8|TRBD2|NA
CASSFASRDYSYEQYF
TGTGCCAGCAGTTTTGCCTCCCGGGACTACTCCTACGAGCAGTACTTC
>TRBJ2-3|TRBV20-1|NA|few
CSARDRNFKLSTDTQYF
TGCAGTGCTAGAGATAGAAACTTTAAATTGTCCACAGATACGCAGTATTTT
>TRBJ2-4|TRBV20-1|NA|few
CSARVGGIQYF
TGCAGTGCTAGAGTAGGGGGCATTCAGTACTTC
>TRBJ1-3|TRBV9|NA|NA
CASSGRSSGNTIYF
TGTGCCAGCAGCGGACGGTCCTCTGGAAACACCATATATTTT
>TRBJ1-4|TRBV2|NA|few
CASTPAEATNEKLFF
TGTGCCAGCACTCCGGCAGAAGCAACTAATGAAAAACTGTTTTTT
>TRBJ1-6|TRBV20-1|TRBD1|NA
CSASGGTGRLWEPLHF
TGCAGTGCTAGTGGGGGGACAGGGAGATTGTGGGAACCCCTCCACTTT